The 21 T cell receptor beta chains presented below share a single source sample, sequenced in a study of CD8+ T cells in alopecia areata (dated by TCRdb to about 2018). The time point label for this specimen denotes: baseline before oral tofacitinib. Receptor amplification or capture employed the immunoSEQ multiplex PCR assay. To provide template for TCR sequencing, every sample had RNA extracted and reverse transcribed into cDNA. Entries here come from immuneACCESS through TCRdb and include only in-frame sequences with V and J called. Some clones fail to appear in such tables; in the studies checked, an unresolved V gene covers under half of the shortfall, and the cause of the remainder is unknown. The sample table holds around 160,000 clones, of which about 89% were seen once. More than 12% of the sample lies in the top ten. Sequencing was performed on CD8+ T cells sorted from blood, taken at week 0. These receptors were taken from a human donor with alopecia areata.

Only one count was recorded for this clone. The chain couples TRBV10-2 to TRBJ2-3, with TRBD1 matching over 7 bases. CDR3 length: 15 amino acids. Looked up from germline, CDR1 is WSHSY and CDR2 is SAAADI. The ends lost 7 bases at V and 0 bases at J; junction bases unmatched: 7. The CDR3 bases are TGCGCCAGCAAAGGGGGCTACCTGAGCACAGATACGCAGTATTTT. Translated, it gives CASKGGYLSTDTQYF.

This clone was seen a single time. The chain couples TRBV25-1 to TRBJ2-7; D possibly corresponds to TRBD1 (5 bases). V was trimmed by 3 bases and J by 7 bases, leaving 16 bases between them. CDR3 size: 14 residues. Looked up from germline, CDR1 is MGHDK and CDR2 is SYGVNS. The CDR3: CASSDQGLVLEQYF. CDR3 bases: TGTGCCAGCAGTGATCAGGGCCTAGTACTAGAGCAGTACTTC.

The chain recombines TRBV27 with TRBJ2-5; D might be TRBD2 (5 bases). Per the germline V gene, CDR1 is MNHEY and CDR2 is SMNVEV (reference sequence). V dropped 2 bases and J dropped 9 bases, with 13 bases sitting between them. This CDR3 is built from 13 residues. The CDR3 DNA is TGTGCCAGCAGTTTAGGACGCTCAGCGGCCCAGTACTTC. Residues: CASSLGRSAAQYF.

The chain is built from TRBV19 and TRBJ1-1, with a possible D match to TRBD1 (5 bases). Trimming shortened V by 7 bases and J by 0 bases, and 12 bases separated the two germline ends. From germline, CDR1 is LNHDA and CDR2 SQIVND (reference sequence). The CDR3 has 14 residues. In nucleotides, the CDR3 is TGTGCCAGTACTTTTCTGGGGCTGAACACTGAAGCTTTCTTT. Translating gives CASTFLGLNTEAFF.

V usage is TRBV27 and J usage is TRBJ2-3; 7 bases map to TRBD2. The CDR3 totals 15 residues. Germline lookup yields CDR1 MNHEY and CDR2 SMNVEV (reference sequence). Germline trimming cut 3 bases from V and 5 bases from J; bases unmatched to any gene: 8. The CDR3, as DNA: TGTGCCAGCAGTTTTCGGAGCGGGACCAGAGATACGCAGTATTTT. Translated, it gives CASSFRSGTRDTQYF.

The chain links TRBV5-4 to TRBJ2-2; the D is unclear. The CDR3 runs 13 residues. V was shortened by 3 bases and J by 6 bases, with 9 bases between the two germline ends. The germline V gene has CDR1 SGHNT and CDR2 YYREEE (reference sequence). The CDR3 region has the DNA TGTGCCAGCAGCTCCGCCCATCCCGGGGAGCTGTTTTTT. Translation gives CASSSAHPGELFF.

J is TRBJ2-3 and V is TRBV6-1; D uncertain. Germline V gene data show CDR1 as MNHNS and CDR2 as SASEGT. Trimming removed 0 bases at V and 0 bases at J, with 4 bases between. The CDR3 consists of 14 residues. The CDR3 nucleotides read TGTGCCAGCAGTGAAGCACCTAGCACAGATACGCAGTATTTT. Protein sequence: CASSEAPSTDTQYF.

This chain joins TRBV4-1 and TRBJ2-7; 13 bases align to TRBD2. This CDR3 has 16 amino acids. J gave up 3 bases and V 1 base, and 3 bases lay outside the gene matches. Germline CDR1 reads MGHRA; CDR2 reads YSYEKL. The CDR3 region has the DNA TGCGCCAGCAGCCAAGGCGGGACTAGCGGGGACTACGAGCAGTACTTC. Translated: CASSQGGTSGDYEQYF.

This clone has a handful of counts. The chain employs TRBV4-1 and TRBJ2-7; D is unclear. Germline V lookup: CDR1 MGHRA, CDR2 YSYEKL. The ends were cut back, 0 bases at V and 4 bases at J, with 10 bases in the middle. CDR3 length equals 14 residues. CDR3 nucleotides: TGCGCCAGCAGCCAAGAAGGGCAGCTATACGAGCAGTACTTC. Translation gives CASSQEGQLYEQYF.

V and J are TRBV27 and TRBJ1-4; perhaps TRBD1 as D (5 bases). This CDR3 has 15 residues. Per the germline V gene, CDR1 is MNHEY and CDR2 is SMNVEV (reference sequence). V lost 5 bases and J lost 8, with 18 bases in between. The CDR3 loop reads CASSPGLGPNEKLFF. The CDR3 DNA sequence: TGTGCCAGCAGTCCTGGCCTGGGACCGAACGAAAAACTGTTTTTT.

On this clone: The same CDR3 also results from other DNA sequences found in this sample. The CDR3 DNA reads TGTGCCAGCAGTCTAGACAGGGGTAATCAGCCCCAGCATTTT. It translates to CASSLDRGNQPQHF. This chain connects TRBV27 to TRBJ1-5; 8 bases match TRBD1. V shed 5 bases, J shed 4 bases, and the junction held 4 bases outside the gene matches. Germline values: CDR1 MNHEY, CDR2 SMNVEV (reference sequence). This CDR3 contains 14 residues.

In the case of this clone: Distinct nucleotide sequences in the sample also encode this CDR3. The rearrangement links TRBV5-6 to TRBJ1-2; D gene ambiguous. From germline, CDR1 is SGHDT and CDR2 YYEEEE. The CDR3 consists of 14 residues. Deletions cut 0 bases from V and 5 bases from J, with 11 bases between. CDR3 coding DNA: TGTGCCAGCAGCTTGGAAGGCAGAGTGTATGGCTACACCTTC. This translates into CASSLEGRVYGYTF.

The rearrangement joins TRBV29-1 to TRBJ2-3, with D perhaps TRBD1 (6 bases). V lost 8 bases and J lost 0, with 12 bases in between. There are 13 residues in the CDR3. CDR1 SQVTM and CDR2 ANQGSEA come from the germline V gene. The CDR3 protein is CSLQDRSTDTQYF. The CDR3 DNA is TGCAGCCTTCAGGACAGAAGCACAGATACGCAGTATTTT.

The chain links TRBV29-1 to TRBJ2-1, with D possibly matching TRBD1 (7 bases). The CDR3 sequence is 14 residues long. Looked up from germline, CDR1 is SQVTM and CDR2 is ANQGSEA. The V end was cut by 0 bases, the J end by 6 bases, with 12 bases between. CDR3 bases: TGCAGCGTTGAAGAGGAGGGACAGATCAATGAGCAGTTCTTC. It translates to CSVEEEGQINEQFF.

The V and J genes are TRBV27 and TRBJ1-2, with D uncertain. Germline V gives CDR1 MNHEY, CDR2 SMNVEV (reference sequence). The CDR3 has 13 amino acids. The V end was cut by 5 bases, the J end by 3 bases, with 10 bases between. The CDR3 protein is CASSKNPYYGYTF. The CDR3 nucleotides are TGTGCCAGCAGTAAAAACCCCTACTATGGCTACACCTTC.

The rearrangement links TRBV5-1 to TRBJ1-4; D might be TRBD1 (6 bases). The CDR3 is made up of 16 amino acids. The ends were cut back, 4 bases at V and 0 bases at J, with 13 bases in the middle. Germline V CDR1 and CDR2: SGHRS, YFSETQ. Here the CDR3 reads CASSQGRQATNEKLFF. CDR3 sequence (DNA): TGCGCCAGCAGCCAAGGAAGACAGGCAACTAATGAAAAACTGTTTTTT. The whole variable domain, remainder taken from reference TRBV5-1 and TRBJ1-4, is KAGVTQTPRYLIKTRGQQVTLSCSPISGHRSVSWYQQTPGQGLQFLFEYFSETQRNKGNFPGRFSGRQFSNSRSEMNVSTLELGDSALYLCASSQGRQATNEKLFFGSGTQLSVL.

This chain links TRBV9 with TRBJ2-2; TRBD2 matches 15 bases. Germline lookup yields CDR1 SGDLS and CDR2 YYNGEE. The V segment lost 4 bases and the J segment 5 bases; nucleotides outside the gene matches: 9. The CDR3 covers 18 residues. In nucleotides, the CDR3 is TGTGCCAGCAGCTCCCCCGGGGGGACTAGCGGGGGGACCGGGGAGCTGTTTTTT. It encodes CASSSPGGTSGGTGELFF.

V usage is TRBV27 and J usage is TRBJ2-7; 7 bases fit TRBD1. Germline V lookup: CDR1 MNHEY, CDR2 SMNVEV (reference sequence). V gave up 5 bases and J gave up 4 bases; unmatched junction bases: 8. There are 14 residues in the CDR3. The CDR3 region is CASSVYRGSYEQYF. CDR3 nucleotide sequence: TGTGCCAGCAGTGTCTACAGGGGCTCTTACGAGCAGTACTTC.

This clone was observed once. The rearrangement links TRBV6-6 to TRBJ1-2; TRBD1 agrees at 12 bases. Germline-derived CDR1 and CDR2 are MNHNY and SVGAGI (reference sequence). The length of the CDR3 is 15 residues. V lost 5 bases to trimming and J lost 6 bases; unmatched junction nucleotides: 7. The CDR3 DNA reads TGTGCCAGCAGTCCCCGGGACAGGGGGCCTGATGGCTACACCTTC. It translates to CASSPRDRGPDGYTF.

In DNA, the CDR3 is TGTGCCAGCAGTCTATATTCCGGGACAGTACCCTACGAGCAGTACTTC. Amino acids: CASSLYSGTVPYEQYF. The chain couples TRBV27 to TRBJ2-7; TRBD1 agrees at 7 bases. J was trimmed by 2 bases and V by 5 bases; bases with no gene match: 12. Germline assignment: CDR1 MNHEY and CDR2 SMNVEV (reference sequence). The CDR3 extends over 16 amino acids.

The rearrangement joins TRBV6-5 to TRBJ2-7, with 9 bases aligning to TRBD1. CDR3 length: 12 residues. Germline V CDR1 and CDR2: MNHEY, SVGAGI. With V trimmed by 10 bases and J by 2 bases, 3 bases remained unmatched. The DNA for the CDR3 is TGTGCCACTGGGACAGGGACCTACGAGCAGTACTTC. This sequence encodes CATGTGTYEQYF.